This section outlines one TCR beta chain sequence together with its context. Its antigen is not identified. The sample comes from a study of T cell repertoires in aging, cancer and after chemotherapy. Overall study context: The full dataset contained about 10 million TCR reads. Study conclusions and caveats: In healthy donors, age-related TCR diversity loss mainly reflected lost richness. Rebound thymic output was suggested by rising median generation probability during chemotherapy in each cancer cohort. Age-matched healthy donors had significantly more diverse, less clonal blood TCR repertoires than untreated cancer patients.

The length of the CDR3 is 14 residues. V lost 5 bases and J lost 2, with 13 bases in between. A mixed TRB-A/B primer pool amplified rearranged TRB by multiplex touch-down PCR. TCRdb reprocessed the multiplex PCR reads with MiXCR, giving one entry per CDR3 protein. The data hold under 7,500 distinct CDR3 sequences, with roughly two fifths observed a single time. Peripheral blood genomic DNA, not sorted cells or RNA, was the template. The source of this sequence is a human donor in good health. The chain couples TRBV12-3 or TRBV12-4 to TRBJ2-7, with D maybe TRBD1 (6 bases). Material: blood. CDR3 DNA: TGTGCCAGCAGTCCCCGGACAGTCGCCTACGAGCAGTACTTC. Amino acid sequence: CASSPRTVAYEQYF.